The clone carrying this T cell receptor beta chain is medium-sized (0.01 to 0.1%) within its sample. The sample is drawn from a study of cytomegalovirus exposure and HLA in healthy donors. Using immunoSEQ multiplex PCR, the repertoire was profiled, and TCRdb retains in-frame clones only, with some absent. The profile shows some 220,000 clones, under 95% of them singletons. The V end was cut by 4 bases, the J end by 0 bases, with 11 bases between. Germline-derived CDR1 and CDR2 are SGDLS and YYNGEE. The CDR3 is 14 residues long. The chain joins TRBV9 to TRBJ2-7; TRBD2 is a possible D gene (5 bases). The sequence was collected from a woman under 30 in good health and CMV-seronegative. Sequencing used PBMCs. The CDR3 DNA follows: TGTGCCAGCAGCCATGAAGAGGGCTCCTACGAGCAGTACTTC. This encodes CASSHEEGSYEQYF.